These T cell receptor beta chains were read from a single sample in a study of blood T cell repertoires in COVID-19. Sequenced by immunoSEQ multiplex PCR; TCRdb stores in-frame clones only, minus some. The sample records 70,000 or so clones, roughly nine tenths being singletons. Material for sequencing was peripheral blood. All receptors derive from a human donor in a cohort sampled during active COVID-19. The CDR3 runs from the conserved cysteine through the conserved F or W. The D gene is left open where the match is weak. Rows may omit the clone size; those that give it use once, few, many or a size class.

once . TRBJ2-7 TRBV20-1 TGCAGTGCGCGGGGACCCTACGAGCAGTACTTC CSARGPYEQYF
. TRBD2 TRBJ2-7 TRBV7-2 TGTGCCAGCAGCCCGACTAGCGGGAGAGGCGAGCAGTACTTC CASSPTSGRGEQYF
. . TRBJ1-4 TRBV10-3 TGTGCCATCAGTGAGTCTCAGGGTGGGAATGAAAAACTGTTTTTT CAISESQGGNEKLFF
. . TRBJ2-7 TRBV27 TGTGCCAGCAGTTTCGCTAGCGAGGCCCGTTACGAGCAGTACTTC CASSFASEARYEQYF
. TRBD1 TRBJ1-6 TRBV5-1 TGCGCCAGCAGCTTGGGGCAGGGGGCACATTCACCCCTCCACTTT CASSLGQGAHSPLHF
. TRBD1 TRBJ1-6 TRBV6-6 TGTGCCAGCAGTTACGCGGACAGGGCGGATTCACCCCTCCACTTT CASSYADRADSPLHF
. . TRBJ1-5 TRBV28 TGTGCCAGCAGTCCGCCGGGGTCCTGGACCCAGCATTTT CASSPPGSWTQHF
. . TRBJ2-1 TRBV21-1 TGTGCCAGCAGCAACTTTACGTCCGGGGTGGACAATGAGCAGTTCTTC CASSNFTSGVDNEQFF
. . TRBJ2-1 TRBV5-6 TGTGCCAGCAGCTCCTGGGCTTTAGTCCGAGAGCAGTTCTTC CASSSWALVREQFF
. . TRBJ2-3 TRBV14 TGTGCCAGCAGCCTATATAGCGGAGGTACGCAGTATTTT CASSLYSGGTQYF
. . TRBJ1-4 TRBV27 TGTGCCAGCAGTTCACAGGGCAGAGGTGAAAAACTGTTTTTT CASSSQGRGEKLFF
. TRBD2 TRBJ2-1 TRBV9 TGTGCCAGCAGCGTGGCCGGGACTAGTAACAATGAGCAGTTCTTC CASSVAGTSNNEQFF
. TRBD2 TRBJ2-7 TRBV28 TGTGCCAGCAGTCCCGCCGGTAGCGGGAGGAGGAACGAGCAGTACTTC CASSPAGSGRRNEQYF
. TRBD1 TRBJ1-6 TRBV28 TGTGCCAGCTTCCCGGGACAGGGGGTCTCACCCCTCCACTTT CASFPGQGVSPLHF
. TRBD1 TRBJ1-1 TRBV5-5 TGTGCCAGCAGCTGGGACTTCGGGACAGGGGGAACGGAAGCTTTCTTT CASSWDFGTGGTEAFF
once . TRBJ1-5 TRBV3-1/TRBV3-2 TGTGCCAGCAGCCAAGATTCCGGTCATCAGCCCCAGCATTTT CASSQDSGHQPQHF
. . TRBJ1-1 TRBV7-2 TGTGCCAGCAGCTTTGGCGACAGGCGGAACACTGAAGCTTTCTTT CASSFGDRRNTEAFF
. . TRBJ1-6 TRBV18 TGTGCCAGCTCACCGGCAGGGGACCGTATGGGTTCACCCCTCCACTTT CASSPAGDRMGSPLHF
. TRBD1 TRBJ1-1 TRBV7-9 TGTGCCAGCAGCGTCGGACAGGGTACTGAAGCTTTCTTT CASSVGQGTEAFF
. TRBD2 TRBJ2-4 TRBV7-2 TGTGCCAGCAGCCTGGGACTAGCGGGACAGTACGGCGAAAACATTCAGTACTTC CASSLGLAGQYGENIQYF
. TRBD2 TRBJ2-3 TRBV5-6 TGTGCCAGCAGCTGGGGACTAGGGAGGGATACGCAGTATTTT CASSWGLGRDTQYF
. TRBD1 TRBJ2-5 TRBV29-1 TGCAGCGTCTTAGGGTACGGGACAGGGGGCCAAGAGACCCAGTACTTC CSVLGYGTGGQETQYF
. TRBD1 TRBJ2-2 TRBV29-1 TGCAGCGTTTACCCAGGGGGAAGGAACACCGGGGAGCTGTTTTTT CSVYPGGRNTGELFF
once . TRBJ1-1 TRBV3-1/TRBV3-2 TGTGCCAGCAGCCAAGTAGGAGGGGTCACTGAAGCTTTCTTT CASSQVGGVTEAFF
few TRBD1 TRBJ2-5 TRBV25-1 TGTGCCAGCAGTGACAGGGGGCACCAAGAGACCCAGTACTTC CASSDRGHQETQYF
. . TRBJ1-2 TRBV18 TGTGCCAGCTCACCAGAAGGGGGTTATGGCTACACCTTC CASSPEGGYGYTF
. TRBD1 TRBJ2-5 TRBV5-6 TGTGCCAGCAGCGATATATCAGGGGGCGTACCAGAGACCCAGTACTTC CASSDISGGVPETQYF
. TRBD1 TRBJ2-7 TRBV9 TGTGCCAGCAGCTCTGGCGCAGGGGGCTGGGGGGATCTCCGCGAGCAGTACTTC CASSSGAGGWGDLREQYF
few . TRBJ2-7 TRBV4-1 TGCGCCAGCAGCCAAGGGGCAGGGGTTAGCGAGCAGTACTTC CASSQGAGVSEQYF
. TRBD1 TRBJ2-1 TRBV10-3 TGTGCCACCGGACAGGGGGCGAATGAGCAGTTCTTC CATGQGANEQFF
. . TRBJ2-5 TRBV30 TGTGCCTGGAGTGCGGGCGGGATAAAGACCCAGTACTTC CAWSAGGIKTQYF
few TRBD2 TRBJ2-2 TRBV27 TGTGCCAGCACCTCTTTTGATTGGCTAGCGGGAGTCACGAACACCGGGGAGCTGTTTTTT CASTSFDWLAGVTNTGELFF
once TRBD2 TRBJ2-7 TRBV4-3 TGCGCCAGCAGCCTTACATGGGAAGGACTAGCGGTGTACGAGCAGTACTTC CASSLTWEGLAVYEQYF
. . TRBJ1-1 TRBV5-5 TGTGCCAGCAGCTTGGAGGAGGGTAGGGAAGCTTTCTTT CASSLEEGREAFF
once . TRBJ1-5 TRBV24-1 TGTGCCACCAGTGATTTGGGCACCAATCAGCCCCAGCATTTT CATSDLGTNQPQHF
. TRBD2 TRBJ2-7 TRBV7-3 TGTGCCAGCAGCCCTTCCGGGACTAGCGACTACGAGCAGTACTTC CASSPSGTSDYEQYF
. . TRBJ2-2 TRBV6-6 TGTGCCAGCAGTTACAACCAGGGGGGGAACACCGGGGAGCTGTTTTTT CASSYNQGGNTGELFF
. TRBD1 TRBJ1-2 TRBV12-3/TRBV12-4 TGTGCAATTCGGGACAGGGGGTACTATGGCTACACCTTC CAIRDRGYYGYTF
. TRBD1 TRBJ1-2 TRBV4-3 TGCGCCAGCAGCCAGGAGGGGGACAGGGTCCTTGGCTACACCTTC CASSQEGDRVLGYTF
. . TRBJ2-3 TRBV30 TGTGCCTGGAGTAAGGCGGGGGCCACAGATACGCAGTATTTT CAWSKAGATDTQYF
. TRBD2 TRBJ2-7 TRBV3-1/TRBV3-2 TGTGCCAGCAGCCCAGGGACTAGCTACGAGCAGTACTTC CASSPGTSYEQYF
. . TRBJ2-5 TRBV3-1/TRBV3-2 TGTGCCAGCAACAAGAGGACAGCACAAGAGACCCAGTACTTC CASNKRTAQETQYF
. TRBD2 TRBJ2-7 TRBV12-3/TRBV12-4 TGTGCCAGTAGACTAGCGGGAGGTTACGAGCAGTACTTC CASRLAGGYEQYF
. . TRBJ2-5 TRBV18 TGTGCCAGCTCACTTACGGGGTCACAAGAGACCCAGTACTTC CASSLTGSQETQYF
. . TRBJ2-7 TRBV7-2 TGTGCCAGCAGCTTAGCGCTTAGACAGTCCTACGAGCAGTACTTC CASSLALRQSYEQYF
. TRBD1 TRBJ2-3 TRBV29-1 TGCAGCGCCCGCCCGACAGGGAGAGCCACAGATACGCAGTATTTT CSARPTGRATDTQYF
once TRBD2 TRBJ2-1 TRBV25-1 TGTGCCAGCAGCCGACTAGCGGGAGGGGAGCAGTTCTTC CASSRLAGGEQFF
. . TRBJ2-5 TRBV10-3 TGTGCCATCAGTGATACAGGGCACGAGACCCAGTACTTC CAISDTGHETQYF
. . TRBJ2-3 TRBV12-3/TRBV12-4 TGTGCCAGCAGTCACGGGTTCGTAGATACGCAGTATTTT CASSHGFVDTQYF
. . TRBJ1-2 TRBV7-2 TGTGCCAGCAGCTTGGCCGGGACAAGGCTCTATGGCTACACCTTC CASSLAGTRLYGYTF
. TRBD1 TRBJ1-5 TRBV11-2 TGTGCCAGCAGCTCACAGGGGGCTTCCAATCAGCCCCAGCATTTT CASSSQGASNQPQHF
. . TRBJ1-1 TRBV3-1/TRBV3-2 TGTGCCAGCAGCCTCTTCCGAGACACTGAAGCTTTCTTT CASSLFRDTEAFF
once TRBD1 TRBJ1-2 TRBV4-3 TGCGCCAGCAGCCAAGAGAGGACAGGCGGCTACACCTTC CASSQERTGGYTF
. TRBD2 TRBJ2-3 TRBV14 TGTGCCAGCAGCCAAGAAATCGGCGGGGGGGATACGCAGTATTTT CASSQEIGGGDTQYF
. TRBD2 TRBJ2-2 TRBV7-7 TGTGCCAGCAGCCGCGGACAGCCAGGTCTAGCGGGAGGGCCGGCCGGGGAGCTGTTTTTT CASSRGQPGLAGGPAGELFF